Listed below are T cell receptor beta chains from one sample, sequenced in a study of CD8 T cells in Susac syndrome. TCRdb re-called the immunoSEQ multiplex PCR reads through MiXCR, storing one row per CDR3 protein. The data show about 280,000 distinct CDR3 sequences, approximately 84% seen once. Material for sequencing was CD8+ T cells from PBMCs. The source of these receptors is a human donor with multiple sclerosis. Each CDR3 is given with its conserved first and last residue. D genes are given only for firm matches. Clone size, where shown, is once, few, many, or a class for clones that have expanded.

. | TRBJ1-2 | TRBD1 | TRBV4-1 | TGCGCCAGCAGCCAGACGATGGGATGGGACAGGGACTATGGCTACACCTTC | CASSQTMGWDRDYGYTF
. | TRBJ2-2 | . | TRBV5-1 | TGCGCCAGCAACCCAACTCCACCTGCACGGGACACCGGGGAGCTGTTTTTT | CASNPTPPARDTGELFF
. | TRBJ2-7 | . | TRBV6-1 | TGTGCCAGCAGTGAGTGGCTTAAAGCCTACGAGCAGTACTTC | CASSEWLKAYEQYF
few | TRBJ1-1 | . | TRBV19 | TGTGCCAGTACGGCGAAAGGGATTAGAACTGAAGCTTTCTTT | CASTAKGIRTEAFF
. | TRBJ1-1 | . | TRBV29-1 | TGCAGCGTGCCCTCGTACACTGAAGCTTTCTTT | CSVPSYTEAFF
. | TRBJ2-5 | TRBD1 | TRBV2 | TGTGCCAGCAGGTCTTTAGGGACAGTGGGGCAAGAGACCCAGTACTTC | CASRSLGTVGQETQYF
. | TRBJ1-1 | . | TRBV28 | TGTGCCAGCAACTTCCGGGGATACACTGAAGCTTTCTTT | CASNFRGYTEAFF
. | TRBJ2-1 | TRBD2 | TRBV27 | TGTGCCAGCAGTTTAGCTCGAGGTGGCGGGAGACTCACCTACAATGAGCAGTTCTTC | CASSLARGGGRLTYNEQFF
few | TRBJ2-7 | TRBD2 | TRBV9 | TGTGCCAGCAGCCGTAGCGGGAGCCATGGGTATGACGAGCAGTACTTC | CASSRSGSHGYDEQYF
. | TRBJ2-7 | . | TRBV5-1 | TGCGCCAGCAGCCGACGTTTCCAGAGGGTGCGGGAGCAGTACTTC | CASSRRFQRVREQYF
once | TRBJ2-3 | TRBD2 | TRBV7-3 | TGTGCCAGCAGCTTATTCACTAGCGGGAGACCAGATACGCAGTATTTT | CASSLFTSGRPDTQYF
. | TRBJ1-4 | TRBD1 | TRBV7-9 | TGTGCCAGCGGGGACAGTTTGAACGAAAAACTGTTTTTT | CASGDSLNEKLFF
. | TRBJ2-7 | TRBD1 | TRBV11-1 | TGTGCCAGCAGCCTACAACAGGGGGCTAGGGAGCAGTACTTC | CASSLQQGAREQYF
. | TRBJ2-1 | . | TRBV20-1 | TGCAGTGCTAGAGTTCGGCACAACCTTTACAATGAGCAGTTCTTC | CSARVRHNLYNEQFF
. | TRBJ2-5 | TRBD2 | TRBV3-1 | TGTGCCAGCAGCCTAAAGACTAGCGGGAGGGCCGCTGAGACCCAGTACTTC | CASSLKTSGRAAETQYF
few | TRBJ2-7 | . | TRBV12-3/TRBV12-4 | TGTGCCAGCAGTTTGGGACTGGGGGTGATGGAGCAGTACTTC | CASSLGLGVMEQYF
. | TRBJ2-1 | TRBD1 | TRBV30 | TGTGCCTGCACCACATCGACAGGGATCTTCTCCAATGAGCAGTTCTTC | CACTTSTGIFSNEQFF
. | TRBJ2-1 | TRBD1 | TRBV13 | TGTGCCAGCAGCTTCGGGACAGGGGACAATGAGCAGTTCTTC | CASSFGTGDNEQFF
few | TRBJ2-7 | . | TRBV27 | TGTGCCAGCAGTGACTTACTCTCCTACGAGCAGTACTTC | CASSDLLSYEQYF
once | TRBJ2-1 | . | TRBV4-2 | TGTGCCAGCAGCCAAGCCCAGCGCCTCAATGAGCAGTTCTTC | CASSQAQRLNEQFF
few | TRBJ1-2 | TRBD1 | TRBV29-1 | TGCAGCGTTGTTGACAGGGATGGCTACACCTTC | CSVVDRDGYTF
. | TRBJ2-1 | TRBD2 | TRBV10-3 | TGTGCCATCAGGGAGGGGACTAGCGGATTCAATGAGCAGTTCTTC | CAIREGTSGFNEQFF
. | TRBJ2-7 | TRBD1 | TRBV28 | TGTGCCAGCAGTTTACAGGGGGCAGCAACTATAGACGGATACGAGCAGTACTTC | CASSLQGAATIDGYEQYF
. | TRBJ1-1 | . | TRBV28 | TGTGCCAGCAGTTTAACCCGTATGGTGAACACTGAAGCTTTCTTT | CASSLTRMVNTEAFF
. | TRBJ1-1 | . | TRBV2 | TGTGCCAACCCGACAGTGAACACTGAAGCTTTCTTT | CANPTVNTEAFF
. | TRBJ1-5 | . | TRBV13 | TGTGCCAGCAGCTCCAGGAAGGTAGGGAGCAATCAGCCCCAGCATTTT | CASSSRKVGSNQPQHF
. | TRBJ2-1 | . | TRBV6-5 | TGTGCCAGCAGTTACTCGGAAACGGGGGTCACAGTTTACAATGAGCAGTTCTTC | CASSYSETGVTVYNEQFF
. | TRBJ2-2 | TRBD1 | TRBV3-1 | TGTGCCAGCAGCCCCGAGGGGGCCGCCAACACCGGGGAGCTGTTTTTT | CASSPEGAANTGELFF
. | TRBJ2-7 | TRBD1 | TRBV28 | TGTGCCAGCAGTACCCAGGGGGCCACTACCTACGAGCAGTACTTC | CASSTQGATTYEQYF
. | TRBJ2-7 | . | TRBV30 | TGTGCCTGGAAGGACAGACTCGAGCAGTACTTC | CAWKDRLEQYF
. | TRBJ2-7 | TRBD1 | TRBV2 | TGTGCCAGCAGTGTCTCGGGGACAGTAGGGGGCTACGAGCAGTACTTC | CASSVSGTVGGYEQYF
. | TRBJ2-5 | TRBD1 | TRBV7-9 | TGTGCCAGCAGCTCCCCCGAGGGACAGAAAGAGACCCAGTACTTC | CASSSPEGQKETQYF
. | TRBJ2-1 | TRBD2 | TRBV9 | TGTGCCAGCAGCCCTCCTAGCGGGGGGAATTACAATGAGCAGTTCTTC | CASSPPSGGNYNEQFF
. | TRBJ1-2 | . | TRBV12-3/TRBV12-4 | TGTGCCAGCACTTTCAGGTGGAACTATGGCTACACCTTC | CASTFRWNYGYTF
. | TRBJ1-4 | . | TRBV6-6 | TGTGCCGGCCGGGAGGGTACGGTCGTTAATGAAAAACTGTTTTTT | CAGREGTVVNEKLFF
. | TRBJ2-5 | TRBD2 | TRBV7-9 | TGTGCCAGCAGCTTGTTAGCGGGGACCCAGTACTTC | CASSLLAGTQYF
. | TRBJ2-5 | . | TRBV20-1 | TGCAGTGCTAGATACAGCGTGCGGCGGGAGACCCAGTACTTC | CSARYSVRRETQYF
few | TRBJ2-5 | . | TRBV29-1 | TGCAGCGTTGAGGGCGGCCTCCAAGAGACCCAGTACTTC | CSVEGGLQETQYF
. | TRBJ2-7 | . | TRBV29-1 | TGCAGCGTTGAAGACAGCGAGCAGTACTTC | CSVEDSEQYF
. | TRBJ2-7 | . | TRBV6-1 | TGTGCCAGCAAGCATGCAGGGGACTCCTACGAGCAGTACTTC | CASKHAGDSYEQYF
. | TRBJ2-1 | TRBD1 | TRBV3-1 | TGTGCCAGCAGCCAAAGGGGGCTCCTGTACAATGAGCAGCTCTTC | CASSQRGLLYNEQLF
. | TRBJ2-5 | TRBD2 | TRBV27 | TGTGCCAGCAGTTCAACTACCGGACGGGAGGTAGAGACCCAGTACTTC | CASSSTTGREVETQYF
. | TRBJ2-3 | TRBD2 | TRBV14 | TGTGCCAGCAGCCAACTAGCGGGAGGCACAGATACGCAGTATTTT | CASSQLAGGTDTQYF
few | TRBJ2-7 | TRBD2 | TRBV15 | TGTGCCACCAGCAAGGGGACTAGCGGGATGTACGAGCAGTACTTC | CATSKGTSGMYEQYF
. | TRBJ2-3 | TRBD2 | TRBV19 | TGTGCCAGTAGTATAAGGCGACTAGCCGGCGATACGCAGTATTTT | CASSIRRLAGDTQYF
. | TRBJ2-2 | TRBD2 | TRBV11-2 | TGTGCCAGCACAGGAGAGCTAGCGGGAGGATACACCGGGGAGCTGTTTTTT | CASTGELAGGYTGELFF
. | TRBJ2-1 | . | TRBV5-1 | TGCGCCAGCAGCGGCGGTGGGAGAGGTGAGCAGTTCTTC | CASSGGGRGEQFF
. | TRBJ2-1 | TRBD1 | TRBV28 | TGTGCCAGCAGTCTCCGGGACAGGGTCTACAATGAGCAGTTCTTC | CASSLRDRVYNEQFF
. | TRBJ2-1 | . | TRBV6-2/TRBV6-3 | TGTGCCAGCAGCCCCGGGGACAATGAGCAGTTCTTC | CASSPGDNEQFF
. | TRBJ2-7 | . | TRBV5-6 | TGTGCCAGCAGCTTGGGCGAGACGTTAGGGAGCCCCGAGCAGTACTTC | CASSLGETLGSPEQYF
. | TRBJ2-7 | . | TRBV7-9 | TGTGCCAGCAGCTTAGATAGGGGAGTTGTTCGGAAGTTC | CASSLDRGVVRKF
few | TRBJ2-1 | TRBD2 | TRBV15 | TGTGCCACCAGCAGGGGACTAGCGGTTAGCTCCTACAATGAGCAGTTCTTC | CATSRGLAVSSYNEQFF
few | TRBJ1-5 | TRBD1 | TRBV6-5 | TGTGCCAGCAGTTACCCTGGACAGGGGCGGAATCAGCCCCAGCATTTT | CASSYPGQGRNQPQHF
. | TRBJ2-6 | . | TRBV7-6 | TGTGCCAGCAGCCCAGGGTGGTCTGGGGCCAACGTCCTGACTTTC | CASSPGWSGANVLTF
. | TRBJ1-1 | . | TRBV9 | TGTGCCAGCAGCGTCGAGGGTCGGAGCACTGAAGCTTTCTTT | CASSVEGRSTEAFF
. | TRBJ1-1 | . | TRBV9 | TGTGCCAGCAGCGTAGTAAGGGGACCGAACACTGAAGCTTTCTTT | CASSVVRGPNTEAFF
. | TRBJ2-5 | TRBD2 | TRBV5-1 | TGCGCCAGCAGCTCCTGGACTAGCGGGAGGTATGGTGAGACCCAGTACTTC | CASSSWTSGRYGETQYF
. | TRBJ1-5 | . | TRBV12-3/TRBV12-4 | TGTGCCAGCAATACCGGGGGGTGGTGGGGTCAGCCCCAGCATTTT | CASNTGGWWGQPQHF
once | TRBJ2-1 | . | TRBV9 | TGTGCCAGCAGCGAGGACGGTGTGCCTTCCTACAATGAGCAGTTCTTC | CASSEDGVPSYNEQFF